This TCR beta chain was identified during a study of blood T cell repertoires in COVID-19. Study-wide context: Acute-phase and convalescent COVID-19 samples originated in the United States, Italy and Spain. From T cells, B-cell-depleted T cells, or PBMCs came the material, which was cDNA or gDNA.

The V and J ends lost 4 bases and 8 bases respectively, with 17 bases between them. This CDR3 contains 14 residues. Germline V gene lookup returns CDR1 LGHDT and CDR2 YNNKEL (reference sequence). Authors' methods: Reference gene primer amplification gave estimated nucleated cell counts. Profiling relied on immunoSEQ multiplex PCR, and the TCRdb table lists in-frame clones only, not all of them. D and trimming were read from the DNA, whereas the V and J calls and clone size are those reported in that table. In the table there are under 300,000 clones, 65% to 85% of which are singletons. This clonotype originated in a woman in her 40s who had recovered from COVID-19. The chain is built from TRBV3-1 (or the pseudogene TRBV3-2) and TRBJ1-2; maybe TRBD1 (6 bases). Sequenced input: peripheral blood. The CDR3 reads CASSPPQGQRGYTF. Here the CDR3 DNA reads TGTGCCAGCAGCCCTCCCCAAGGACAGCGCGGCTACACCTTC.